These 23 T cell receptor beta chains came from one sample sequenced in a study of cytomegalovirus exposure and HLA in healthy donors. With 60 Vbeta and 13 Jbeta primers, the PCR was carried out. Only in-frame clones appear in the TCRdb table, and some are missing; sequencing was by immunoSEQ multiplex PCR. The sample lists some 130,000 clones; around 80% were seen once. What was sequenced was PBMCs. The receptors here all came from a man aged 25 to 40 in good health.

The J gene is TRBJ2-2, the V gene TRBV9, with 12 positions matching TRBD2. Germline CDR1 SGDLS, CDR2 YYNGEE. CDR3 length: 17 amino acids. J gave up 1 base and V 3 bases, and 4 bases lay outside the gene matches. The CDR3 region is CASSATLAGGNTGELFF. The CDR3 DNA is TGTGCCAGCAGCGCTACACTAGCGGGAGGGAACACCGGGGAGCTGTTTTTT.

This sequence joins TRBV11-2 and TRBJ1-2; 8 nucleotides line up with TRBD1. This CDR3 spans 15 amino acids. Germline loops: CDR1 SGHAT, CDR2 FQNNGV. Trimming cost V 5 bases and J 2 bases; bases outside gene matches: 7. In DNA, the CDR3 is TGTGCCAGCAGCCATTTCCAGGGGGCAAACTATGGCTACACCTTC. Residues: CASSHFQGANYGYTF.

V is TRBV21-1 and J is TRBJ2-3; the table gives TRBD2 as D, unverified against the DNA. TRBV21-1 is assigned pseudogene status. This CDR3 is built from 12 residues. The DNA for the CDR3 is TGTGGTCTAGCGGGAAGCACAGATACGCAGTATTTT. Protein product: CGLAGSTDTQYF.

J is TRBJ2-1 and V is TRBV6-4; 11 nucleotides line up with TRBD2. Germline V gives CDR1 MRHNA, CDR2 SNTAGT. Trimming removed 6 bases from V and 3 bases from J; junction bases left unmatched: 4. This CDR3 region has 15 residues. As DNA, the CDR3 is TGTGCCAGCAGCTCGGGACTAGCGGACTACAATGAGCAGTTCTTC. Translated: CASSSGLADYNEQFF.

This clone showed up just a few times. The genes are TRBV15 and TRBJ1-1; D not certain. This CDR3 has 14 amino acids. The germline V and J ends were trimmed by 2 bases and 1 base, with 8 bases remaining between them. Germline CDR1 and CDR2: LNHNV and YYDKDF (reference sequence). DNA of the CDR3: TGTGCCACCAGCAGAAATCAGGAGAACACTGAAGCTTTCTTT. It encodes CATSRNQENTEAFF.

This chain uses TRBV11-2 with TRBJ1-1; tentatively, D is TRBD1 (5 bases). The length of the CDR3 is 18 residues. The germline V gene has CDR1 SGHAT and CDR2 FQNNGV. Trimming took 5 bases from V and 2 from J, leaving 24 bases between them. CDR3 sequence (DNA): TGTGCCAGCAGCCCAGTGGGGCGGGGGTGGGGGGAAAACACTGAAGCTTTCTTT. It specifies CASSPVGRGWGENTEAFF. The entire variable domain, with the rest obtained from reference TRBV11-2 and TRBJ1-1, is as follows: EAGVAQSPRYKIIEKRQSVAFWCNPISGHATLYWYQQILGQGPKLLIQFQNNGVVDDSQLPKDRFSAERLKGVDSTLKIQPAKLEDSAVYLCASSPVGRGWGENTEAFFGQGTRLTVV.

V is TRBV30 and J is TRBJ2-5, with 10 bases identical to TRBD1. The J call may be wrong; the DNA end is better matched by TRBJ2-7. CDR3 length: 13 residues. Germline values: CDR1 GTSNPN, CDR2 SVGIG (reference sequence). CDR3 DNA sequence: TGTGCCTGCACGGGACAGGGGCTTCCCGAGCAGTACTTC. Protein sequence: CACTGQGLPEQYF.

V gene TRBV7-6 combines with J gene TRBJ2-3, with 11 bases lining up with TRBD2. The CDR3 has 21 residues. J was trimmed by 3 bases and V by 2 bases; bases with no gene match: 19. Per germline, CDR1 SGHVS and CDR2 FNYEAQ. The CDR3 region has the DNA TGTGCCAGCAGCTTACCCTCTGGGGGTAGCGGGAGGGCCGGAGGGACAGATACGCAGTATTTT. Protein product: CASSLPSGGSGRAGGTDTQYF.

This clone was observed a handful of times. The chain uses TRBV29-1 and TRBJ2-1; D gene ambiguous. Germline values: CDR1 SQVTM, CDR2 ANQGSEA. V shed 4 bases and J shed 8 bases, with 12 bases lying between them. The CDR3 is 12 residues long. The CDR3 DNA is TGCAGCGTTGGACGATTAGAGGATGAGCAGTTCTTC. Translated, it gives CSVGRLEDEQFF.

The J gene is TRBJ2-7, the V gene TRBV19; tentatively, D is TRBD1 (7 bases). In germline, CDR1 is LNHDA, CDR2 SQIVND (reference sequence). The CDR3 totals 15 residues. V shed 5 bases and J shed 6 bases, with 20 bases lying between them. The CDR3 DNA reads as TGTGCCAGTAGTCCGACGACAGGGACTTTGGGCGAGCAGTACTTC. Translating it yields CASSPTTGTLGEQYF.

The V call is TRBV5-4, the J call TRBJ2-2; possible D gene TRBD2, 7 bases. Trimming removed 4 bases from V and 7 bases from J, with 20 bases in between. Germline V gives CDR1 SGHNT, CDR2 YYREEE (reference sequence). CDR3 length equals 16 residues. CDR3 loop: CASSNRGAGVLGELFF. In nucleotides, the CDR3 is TGTGCCAGCAGCAACCGGGGGGCGGGAGTTCTCGGGGAGCTGTTTTTT.

This chain uses TRBV9 with TRBJ1-5, with a tentative D call TRBD1 (6 bases). CDR1 is SGDLS, CDR2 YYNGEE, per germline. The CDR3 is made up of 14 amino acids. With 4 bases removed from V and 6 bases from J, the gap between germline ends came to 14 bases. The CDR3 DNA follows: TGTGCCAGCAGCCCCGCGGGGGCGGGTCAGCCCCAGCATTTT. Translation gives CASSPAGAGQPQHF.

The chain recombines TRBV7-9 with TRBJ2-7; D unclear. The CDR3 consists of 12 residues. V lost 2 bases and J 6 bases, leaving 8 bases between the germline ends. Germline V gene data show CDR1 as SEHNR and CDR2 as FQNEAQ (reference sequence). The CDR3 protein is CASSLTTLEQYF. The CDR3 region has the DNA TGTGCCAGCAGCTTAACTACACTCGAGCAGTACTTC.

The V call is TRBV7-7, the J call TRBJ1-4; no clear D gene. The germline gives CDR1 SSHAT, CDR2 FNYEAQ (reference sequence). CDR3 length equals 13 residues. V shed 1 base and J shed 8 bases, with 8 bases lying between them. The chain's CDR3 is CASSLGNYEKLFF. In DNA, the CDR3 is TGTGCCAGCAGCTTAGGAAACTACGAAAAACTGTTTTTT.

The chain employs TRBV7-2 and TRBJ1-1, with D uncertain. The germline CDR1 and CDR2 sequences are SGHTA and FQGNSA. The CDR3 consists of 13 residues. Trimming shortened V by 2 bases and J by 10 bases, and 14 bases separated the two germline ends. For the CDR3, the DNA is TGTGCCAGCAGCTTACCTCCTGGACTGGGAGCTTTCTTT. It yields the protein CASSLPPGLGAFF.

The chain links TRBV2 to TRBJ2-5; D is perhaps TRBD2 (5 bases). Between the trimmed V and J ends, which lost 7 bases and 5 bases, there was a span of 14 bases. This CDR3 has 13 amino acids. The germline gives CDR1 SNHLY, CDR2 FYNNEI. The CDR3 DNA follows: TGTGCCAGCACATATAACGGCGGGGAGACCCAGTACTTC. Translation: CASTYNGGETQYF.

The chain joins TRBV15 to TRBJ2-5, with 9 positions matching TRBD2. The CDR3 covers 15 residues. CDR1 and CDR2 from the germline V gene are LNHNV and YYDKDF (reference sequence). V lost 6 bases to trimming and J lost 3 bases; unmatched junction nucleotides: 8. The CDR3 nucleotides are TGTGCCACCAGTGCCGGGACTAGCAGAAAAGAGACCCAGTACTTC. Its translation: CATSAGTSRKETQYF.

This clone was counted a few times. This chain uses TRBV10-3 with TRBJ1-2, with 7 bases matching TRBD1. Germline assignment: CDR1 ENHRY and CDR2 SYGVKD. There are 13 residues in the CDR3. With V trimmed by 7 bases and J by 8 bases, 10 bases remained unmatched. The CDR3 is CAINDRVQEGYTF. Here the CDR3 DNA reads TGTGCCATCAACGACAGGGTGCAAGAGGGCTACACCTTC.

The rearrangement uses TRBV18 and TRBJ2-7, with a possible D match to TRBD2 (5 bases). This CDR3 comprises 15 residues. V was trimmed by 3 bases and J by 2 bases, leaving 14 bases between them. Germline assignment: CDR1 KGHSH and CDR2 LQKENI. CDR3 in amino acids: CASSPPGLEPYEQYF. The CDR3 nucleotides read TGTGCCAGCTCACCCCCAGGACTGGAGCCCTACGAGCAGTACTTC.

This clone has only a few counts. The sample contains more than one DNA sequence encoding this CDR3. The J gene is TRBJ2-7, the V gene TRBV7-2; perhaps TRBD1 as D (6 bases). The germline V and J ends were trimmed by 1 base and 4 bases, with 14 bases remaining between them. Germline V gives CDR1 SGHTA, CDR2 FQGNSA. The length of the CDR3 is 15 residues. The CDR3 here is CASSLGPQGSYEQYF. The CDR3, as DNA: TGTGCCAGCAGCTTAGGTCCGCAGGGGTCTTACGAGCAGTACTTC.

The CDR3 is CASSFLASRSYNEQFF. The CDR3 nucleotides are TGTGCCAGCAGCTTTTTAGCTTCCCGCTCCTACAATGAGCAGTTCTTC. This chain connects TRBV7-9 to TRBJ2-1; D gene ambiguous. This CDR3 region has 16 residues. CDR1 and CDR2 from the germline V gene are SEHNR and FQNEAQ (reference sequence). Trimming took off 3 bases at V and 0 bases at J, with 12 bases between the two ends.

This chain links TRBV19 with TRBJ2-7, with 8 positions matching TRBD1. The length of the CDR3 is 14 residues. V dropped 9 bases and J dropped 5; count of bases not matched to a gene: 12. Germline assignment: CDR1 LNHDA and CDR2 SQIVND (reference sequence). CDR3 sequence: CASRTRQGSDEQYF. The CDR3 DNA follows: TGTGCCAGCCGGACCCGACAGGGGTCGGACGAGCAGTACTTC.

J is TRBJ1-5 and V is TRBV5-8, with 7 positions matching TRBD1. V dropped 2 bases and J dropped 1; count of bases not matched to a gene: 6. The CDR3 runs to 16 residues. CDR1 is SGHTS and CDR2 is YDEGEE in the germline V gene. CDR3 region: CASSFEGRGSNQPQHF. The CDR3 DNA sequence: TGTGCCAGCAGCTTCGAAGGCAGGGGGAGCAATCAGCCCCAGCATTTT.